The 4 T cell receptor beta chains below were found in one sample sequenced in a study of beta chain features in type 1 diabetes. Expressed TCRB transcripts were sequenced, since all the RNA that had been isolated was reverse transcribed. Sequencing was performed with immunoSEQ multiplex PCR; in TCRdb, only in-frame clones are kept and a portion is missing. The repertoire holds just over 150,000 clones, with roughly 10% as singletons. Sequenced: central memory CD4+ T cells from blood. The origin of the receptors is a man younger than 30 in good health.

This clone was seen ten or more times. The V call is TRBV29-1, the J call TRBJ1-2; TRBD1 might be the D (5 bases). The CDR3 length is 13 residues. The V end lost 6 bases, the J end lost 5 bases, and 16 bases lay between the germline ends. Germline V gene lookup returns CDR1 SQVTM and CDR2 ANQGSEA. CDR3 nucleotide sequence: TGCAGCGTCTGGGACCGATCGAGATATGGCTACACCTTC. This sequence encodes CSVWDRSRYGYTF.

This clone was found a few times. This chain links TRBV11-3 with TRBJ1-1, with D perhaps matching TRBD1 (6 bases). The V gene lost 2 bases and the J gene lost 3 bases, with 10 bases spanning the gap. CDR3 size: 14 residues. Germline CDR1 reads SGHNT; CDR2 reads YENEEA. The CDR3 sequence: CASSLTGSHTEAFF. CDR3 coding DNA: TGTGCCAGCAGCTTAACAGGGTCCCACACTGAAGCTTTCTTT.

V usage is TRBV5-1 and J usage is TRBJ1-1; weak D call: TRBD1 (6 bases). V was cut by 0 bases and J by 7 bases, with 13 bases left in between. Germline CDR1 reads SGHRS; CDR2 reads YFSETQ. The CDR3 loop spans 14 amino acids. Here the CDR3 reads CASSLVGGRGEAFF. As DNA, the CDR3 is TGCGCCAGCAGCTTGGTCGGGGGCAGAGGTGAAGCTTTCTTT.

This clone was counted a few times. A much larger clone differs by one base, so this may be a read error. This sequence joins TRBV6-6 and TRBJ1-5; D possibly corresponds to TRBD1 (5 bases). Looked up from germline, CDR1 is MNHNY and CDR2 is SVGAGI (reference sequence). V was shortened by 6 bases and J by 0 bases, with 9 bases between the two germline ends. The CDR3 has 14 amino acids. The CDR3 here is CASRRQNSNQPQHF. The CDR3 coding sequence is TGTGCCAGCAGGAGACAGAATAGCAATCAGCCCCAGCATTTT.